One sample yielded the 22 T cell receptor beta chains listed below, sequenced in a study of Tregs in tolerant kidney transplant recipients. TCRdb keeps only in-frame clones here, not all; method: immunoSEQ multiplex PCR. This sample has about 240,000 clones, with about four fifths found just once. The sample consisted of CD4+ T cells from blood. These TCRs come from a human donor in good health.

This chain links TRBV15 with TRBJ2-7, with D tentatively TRBD1 (5 bases). Germline-derived CDR1 and CDR2 are LNHNV and YYDKDF (reference sequence). CDR3 size: 14 residues. Between the trimmed V and J ends, which lost 5 bases and 1 base, there was a span of 12 bases. Here the CDR3 reads CATSSQGRSYEQYF. The CDR3 bases are TGTGCCACCAGCTCGCAGGGTAGATCCTACGAGCAGTACTTC.

The V call is TRBV7-3, the J call TRBJ2-3; 13 bases align to TRBD2. The CDR3 spans 17 residues. The V gene's germline CDR1 is SGHTA and CDR2 FQGTGA. With 5 bases clipped from V and 2 bases from J, the junction kept 7 bases outside the gene matches. CDR3 in DNA: TGTGCCAGCAGCCCTCGACTAGCGGGGGGCTACACAGATACGCAGTATTTT. This codes for CASSPRLAGGYTDTQYF.

As concerns this clone: Compared with germline, one end of the junction differs, possibly owing to a read error. The J gene is TRBJ2-2, the V gene TRBV7-2; TRBD2 agrees at 14 bases. The CDR3 totals 18 residues. Looked up from germline, CDR1 is SGHTA and CDR2 is FQGNSA. The CDR3 loop is CASSSRLAGGPNTGELFF. CDR3 coding DNA: TGTGCCAGCAGCTCCCGACTAGCGGGAGGGCCGAATACCGGGGAGCTGTTTTTT.

This chain joins TRBV7-6 and TRBJ2-2, with D possibly TRBD2 on 5 matching bases. Germline V gene data show CDR1 as SGHVS and CDR2 as FNYEAQ. Trimming left V 9 bases short and J 4 bases short, with 12 bases between. CDR3 size: 13 residues. The CDR3 nucleotides are TGTGCCAGGGAAGCGGATTCCACCGGGGAGCTGTTTTTT. Protein: CAREADSTGELFF.

The chain is built from TRBV2 and TRBJ2-3; D is unclear. This CDR3 region has 15 residues. Germline V gene lookup returns CDR1 SNHLY and CDR2 FYNNEI. Trimming cost V 10 bases and J 2 bases, with 19 bases left between them. The CDR3 is CATSFEQPYTDTQYF. DNA of the CDR3: TGTGCCACCTCATTCGAACAGCCATACACAGATACGCAGTATTTT.

V is TRBV7-5 and J is TRBJ2-2; TRBD2 was called by the table and not checked on the DNA. TRBV7-5 is noted as a pseudogene. The CDR3 is 19 residues long. The CDR3 is CVRSCPGLAVIKNTGELFF. CDR3 bases: TGTGTCAGAAGCTGTCCGGGACTAGCGGTGATAAAAAACACCGGGGAGCTGTTTTTT.

On this clone: The same CDR3 arises from other DNA sequences in this sample as well. This chain uses TRBV30 with TRBJ1-5; maybe TRBD1 (5 bases). The germline CDR1 and CDR2 sequences are GTSNPN and SVGIG (reference sequence). The length of the CDR3 is 16 residues. Trimming removed 1 base at V and 2 bases at J, with 15 bases between. The CDR3 coding sequence is TGTGCCTGGAGTGCAGGGAAACATTCGGGCAATCAGCCCCAGCATTTT. Its translation: CAWSAGKHSGNQPQHF. The full variable domain, in which reference TRBV30 and TRBJ1-5 provide the parts outside the CDR3, is SQTIHQWPATLVQPVGSPLSLECTVEGTSNPNLYWYRQAAGRGLQLLFYSVGIGQISSEVPQNLSASRPQDRQFILSSKKLLLSDSGFYLCAWSAGKHSGNQPQHFGDGTRLSIL.

This chain joins TRBV4-2 and TRBJ1-2; tentatively, D is TRBD1 (6 bases). The V end lost 0 bases, the J end lost 11 bases, and 19 bases lay between the germline ends. This CDR3 has 15 residues. Per germline, CDR1 LGHNA and CDR2 YNFKEQ. The CDR3 spells CASSQDEVQGRGYTF. In DNA form, the CDR3 reads TGTGCCAGCAGCCAAGATGAGGTACAGGGTAGAGGATACACCTTC.

The V gene is TRBV19, the J gene TRBJ1-1, with D perhaps matching TRBD1 (6 bases). Between the trimmed V and J ends, which lost 4 bases and 2 bases, there was a span of 14 bases. This CDR3 has 15 amino acids. Germline CDR1 reads LNHDA; CDR2 reads SQIVND (reference sequence). CDR3 protein: CASSRPQGFNTEAFF. In nucleotides, the CDR3 is TGTGCCAGTAGTAGGCCCCAGGGGTTCAACACTGAAGCTTTCTTT.

In nucleotides, the CDR3 is TGCAGCGTGGGACAGGGCCCCTATGGCTACACCTTC. This translates into CSVGQGPYGYTF. The chain has TRBV29-1 and TRBJ1-2; 9 positions agree with TRBD1. Trimming cost V 6 bases and J 4 bases; bases outside gene matches: 3. This CDR3 contains 12 residues. CDR1 is SQVTM and CDR2 is ANQGSEA in the germline V gene.

The rearrangement links TRBV19 to TRBJ1-1, with D uncertain. This CDR3 is built from 13 residues. The V gene's germline CDR1 is LNHDA and CDR2 SQIVND (reference sequence). Deletions cut 6 bases from V and 2 bases from J, with 10 bases between. The CDR3 DNA reads TGTGCCAGTAGCAGGAGACAAAACACTGAAGCTTTCTTT. Its translation is CASSRRQNTEAFF.

CDR3 bases: TGTGCCAGCAGCTTGGGGACAGGGGTTGCCACCGGGGAGCTGTTTTTT. It encodes CASSLGTGVATGELFF. V gene TRBV5-4 combines with J gene TRBJ2-2; 9 bases agree with TRBD1. Germline V gene data show CDR1 as SGHNT and CDR2 as YYREEE (reference sequence). Trimming removed 0 bases from V and 4 bases from J; junction bases left unmatched: 4. This CDR3 is 16 amino acids long.

This clone was counted between two and nine times. This chain connects TRBV4-1 to TRBJ2-4; 7 positions agree with TRBD1. The CDR3 is 17 residues long. The junction had 6 bases not matched to a gene; V was cut back by 1 base and J by 0 bases. The V gene's germline CDR1 is MGHRA and CDR2 YSYEKL. The chain's CDR3 is CASSQGGQCVAKNIQYF. The CDR3 nucleotides read TGCGCCAGCAGCCAAGGGGGACAGTGTGTAGCCAAAAACATTCAGTACTTC.

The chain's CDR3 is CASSSRVLGNTIYF. In DNA form, the CDR3 reads TGTGCCAGCAGTTCGAGAGTTCTTGGCAACACCATATATTTT. This rearrangement joins TRBV27 to TRBJ1-3; D ambiguous. Trimming took off 4 bases at V and 7 bases at J, with 14 bases between the two ends. This CDR3 has 14 residues. Germline V CDR1 and CDR2: MNHEY, SMNVEV (reference sequence).

This rearrangement joins TRBV18 to TRBJ2-7, with D possibly TRBD1 on 6 matching bases. The CDR3 loop spans 15 amino acids. V was cut by 2 bases and J by 2 bases, with 13 bases left in between. In germline, CDR1 is KGHSH, CDR2 LQKENI. The CDR3 DNA sequence: TGTGCCAGCTCACCAGACAGGCCTTCCCCCTACGAGCAGTACTTC. Protein product: CASSPDRPSPYEQYF.

The chain joins TRBV5-1 to TRBJ1-2; D is unclear. V was trimmed by 4 bases and J by 5 bases, leaving 12 bases between them. The CDR3 sequence is 13 residues long. Per the germline V gene, CDR1 is SGHRS and CDR2 is YFSETQ. Written as DNA, the CDR3 is TGCGCCAGCAGCCTCGACTGGGGTTATGGCTACACCTTC. Amino acid sequence: CASSLDWGYGYTF.

CDR3 amino acids: CASSLEGVGDTQYF. As DNA, the CDR3 is TGTGCCAGCAGCTTAGAGGGAGTCGGAGATACGCAGTATTTT. The chain uses TRBV5-4 and TRBJ2-3; possibly TRBD2 for D (5 bases). V was shortened by 2 bases and J by 5 bases, with 12 bases between the two germline ends. The CDR3 spans 14 residues. In germline, CDR1 is SGHNT, CDR2 YYREEE (reference sequence).

About this clone: Within the sample, other DNA sequences also encode this same CDR3. The chain combines TRBV6-5 with TRBJ2-7; a weak D match, TRBD1 (6 bases). The germline V gene encodes CDR1 MNHEY and CDR2 SVGAGI. This CDR3 contains 15 residues. Deletions cut 0 bases from V and 0 bases from J, with 9 bases between. The CDR3 DNA is TGTGCCAGCAGTTACTCGGACAGCTCCTCCTACGAGCAGTACTTC. It is translated as CASSYSDSSSYEQYF.

The V call is TRBV11-3, the J call TRBJ2-2, with 15 bases that match TRBD2. CDR1 is SGHNT, CDR2 YENEEA, per germline. V was pared by 0 bases and J by 0 bases, with 5 bases of the junction left unmatched. The length of the CDR3 is 20 residues. CDR3 in DNA: TGTGCCAGCAGCTTAGAGGGACTAGCGGGGGGAAATACGAACACCGGGGAGCTGTTTTTT. Translation: CASSLEGLAGGNTNTGELFF.

CDR3 sequence (DNA): TGTGCCAGCAGTTCGACTAGCGGGGGGAGGGAGACCCAGTACTTC. Translation gives CASSSTSGGRETQYF. The chain is built from TRBV2 and TRBJ2-5; 13 bases map to TRBD2. Germline V gives CDR1 SNHLY, CDR2 FYNNEI. This CDR3 region has 15 residues. Trimming cost V 5 bases and J 5 bases; bases outside gene matches: 5.

The J gene is TRBJ1-1, the V gene TRBV5-1; weak D call: TRBD1 (6 bases). Trimming removed 1 base from V and 0 bases from J, with 13 bases in between. The CDR3 has 16 amino acids. Germline loops: CDR1 SGHRS, CDR2 YFSETQ. As DNA, the CDR3 is TGCGCCAGCAGCTTGTTAGGACAGACCTTGAACACTGAAGCTTTCTTT. Translation: CASSLLGQTLNTEAFF.

The chain uses TRBV6-1 and TRBJ2-2; TRBD2 aligns across 8 bases. The CDR3 extends over 14 amino acids. Trimming took 2 bases from V and 12 from J; bases not matched to a gene: 8. The germline V gene encodes CDR1 MNHNS and CDR2 SASEGT. The CDR3 DNA reads TGTGCCAGCAGTGAACCCCGGGGGGGTAGGAAGCTGTTTTTT. Residues: CASSEPRGGRKLFF.